This entry concerns a single T cell receptor beta chain. The data derive from a study of blood T cell repertoires in COVID-19. Germline V gene lookup returns CDR1 LGHNA and CDR2 YNFKEQ. V lost 2 bases to trimming and J lost 4 bases, with 21 bases between them. CDR3 length equals 17 residues. Sequencing was performed with immunoSEQ multiplex PCR; in TCRdb, only in-frame clones are kept and a portion is missing. The data hold 300,000 or so clones, with 80% to 90% observed a single time. Material for sequencing was PBMCs or T cells enriched from blood (not recorded which). The gene calls are TRBV4-2 and TRBJ2-7; D is perhaps TRBD2 (5 bases). The TCR originated in a woman aged 40 to 50 with acute COVID-19. This chain's CDR3 is CASSQHLMSGDAYEQYF. CDR3 nucleotide sequence: TGTGCCAGCAGCCAACATCTCATGAGCGGAGACGCTTACGAGCAGTACTTC.